This T cell receptor beta chain was captured by sequencing in a study of cytomegalovirus exposure and HLA in healthy donors. Study observations and caveats: Being productive about 87% or about 30% of the time was typical of most TCR beta V segments in an earlier analysis. The authors assumed roughly uniform sequencing depth across donors for presence/absence analyses.

Turning to this clone: What it recognizes is unknown.

PCR was performed using 60 Vbeta and 13 Jbeta primers. Some clones are missing from TCRdb's copy, which holds only in-frame ones; the method was immunoSEQ multiplex PCR. Of about 190,000 clones in the sample, around 82% were seen once. The CDR3 totals 14 residues. Germline CDR1 reads KGHSH; CDR2 reads LQKENI. J lost 0 bases, V lost 5 bases, and 3 bases had no gene match. The sequence came from a woman in her 30s in good health and CMV-seropositive. Sequenced: PBMCs. J is TRBJ1-1 and V is TRBV18; 7 positions agree with TRBD1. CDR3 amino acids: CASSVQGMNTEAFF. The CDR3 DNA sequence: TGTGCCAGCTCAGTACAGGGGATGAACACTGAAGCTTTCTTT.